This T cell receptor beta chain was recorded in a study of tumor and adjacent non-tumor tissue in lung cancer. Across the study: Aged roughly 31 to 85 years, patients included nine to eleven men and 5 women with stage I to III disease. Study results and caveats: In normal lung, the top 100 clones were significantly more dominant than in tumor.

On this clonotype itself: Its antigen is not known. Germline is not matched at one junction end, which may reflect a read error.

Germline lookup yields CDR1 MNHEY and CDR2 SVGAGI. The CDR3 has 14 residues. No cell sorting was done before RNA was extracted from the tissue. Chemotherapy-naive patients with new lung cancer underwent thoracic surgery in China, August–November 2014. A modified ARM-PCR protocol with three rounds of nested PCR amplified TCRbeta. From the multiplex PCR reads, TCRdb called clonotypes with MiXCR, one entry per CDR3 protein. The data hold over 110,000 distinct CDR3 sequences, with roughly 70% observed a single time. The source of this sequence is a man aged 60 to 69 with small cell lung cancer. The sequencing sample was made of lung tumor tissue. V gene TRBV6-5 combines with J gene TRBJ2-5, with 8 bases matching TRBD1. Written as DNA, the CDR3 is TGTGCCAGCAGTTACTCTTACAGGGGGGAGACCCAGCACTTC. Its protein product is CASSYSYRGETQHF.